These 23 T cell receptor beta chains share one sample of origin, sequenced in a study of T-cell memory formation after mild COVID-19 (dated by TCRdb to 2020 to 2022). Receptor libraries were prepared by 5' RACE. The instrument given in TCRdb is Illumina NovaSeq 6000. The public reads were reprocessed in TCRdb via fastp at Q25 and MiXCR, keeping in-frame beta chains. Each CDR3 protein appears once, grouped with its most common genes and DNA. Across this sample there are around 300,000 distinct CDR3 sequences, with approximately 19% seen only once. 21% of the sample rests with the top ten. Material: PBMCs or a T cell subset sorted from them (not recorded which). The source is a man younger than 35 who had mild COVID-19 (a few samples of this study predate the infection). The sample titles of this study are shuffled in the database, so cell type and time point are left out; the donor was told from shared clones.

This clonotype has more than one count but fewer than ten. The chain employs TRBV27 and TRBJ2-2; D is unresolved. V was pared by 7 bases and J by 0 bases, with 12 bases between. The CDR3 contains 15 residues. Per the germline V gene, CDR1 is MNHEY and CDR2 is SMNVEV (reference sequence). The CDR3 loop is CASTSQPANTGELFF. DNA for the CDR3: TGTGCCAGCACTTCGCAGCCAGCGAACACCGGGGAGCTGTTTTTT.

In this sample, this clonotype turned up a few times. The J gene is TRBJ2-7, the V gene TRBV4-2; 7 bases are a match to TRBD1. The CDR3 contains 18 residues. Germline CDR1 LGHNA, CDR2 YNFKEQ. The J segment lost 0 bases and the V segment lost 3 bases, leaving 14 bases of the junction unmatched. CDR3 nucleotide sequence: TGTGCCAGCAGCCACCCAATAGACAGGGCCGACCTCTCCTACGAGCAGTACTTC. Translation gives CASSHPIDRADLSYEQYF.

The chain employs TRBV12-3 or TRBV12-4 and TRBJ1-3; D is ambiguous. The CDR3 sequence is 13 residues long. Trimming left V 7 bases short and J 0 bases short, with 7 bases between. Written as DNA, the CDR3 is TGTGCCAGCATTCTTTTCTCTGGAAACACCATATATTTT. Protein product: CASILFSGNTIYF.

This clonotype was detected a few times. CDR3: CASSSLTSGGTTDTQYF. CDR3 bases: TGCGCCAGCAGCTCCCTAACTAGCGGGGGGACCACAGATACGCAGTATTTT. The chain joins TRBV5-1 to TRBJ2-3; 12 nucleotides match TRBD2. The CDR3 consists of 17 residues. Germline CDR1 is SGHRS and CDR2 is YFSETQ. Trimming took 3 bases from V and 2 from J; bases not matched to a gene: 7.

Ten or more counts support this clonotype. The chain has TRBV5-1 and TRBJ2-5; D gene uncertain. Germline V gene sequence: CDR1 SGHRS, CDR2 YFSETQ. This CDR3 comprises 13 residues. Trimming took off 0 bases at V and 5 bases at J, with 8 bases between the two ends. For the CDR3, the DNA is TGCGCCAGCAGCTTGGGGGTGTTCGAGACCCAGTACTTC. Its translation: CASSLGVFETQYF.

The rearrangement links TRBV4-2 to TRBJ1-2; D is uncertain. The V and J ends lost 0 bases and 3 bases respectively, with 14 bases between them. The CDR3 covers 16 residues. Germline V gene data show CDR1 as LGHNA and CDR2 as YNFKEQ. CDR3 nucleotides: TGTGCCAGCAGCCAAGAAATAACCACGGTCGACTATGGCTACACCTTC. Amino acids: CASSQEITTVDYGYTF.

As concerns this clonotype: Relative to the germline gene, one junction end is altered; a read error may explain this. This rearrangement joins TRBV18 to TRBJ1-6, with D possibly matching TRBD1 (5 bases). Germline-derived CDR1 and CDR2 are KGHSH and LQKENI. The CDR3 totals 10 residues. The CDR3 sequence: CASPPGARDF. CDR3 DNA: TGTGCCAGCCCTCCCGGGGCCCGTGACTTT.

This clonotype was counted only a few times. The gene calls are TRBV11-2 and TRBJ1-1; TRBD1 agrees at 7 bases. J was trimmed by 4 bases and V by 1 base; bases with no gene match: 6. The CDR3 spans 15 residues. The germline V gene has CDR1 SGHAT and CDR2 FQNNGV. Here the CDR3 DNA reads TGTGCCAGCAGCTTAGGGGAAGGGGGCGGCACTGAAGCTTTCTTT. It yields the protein CASSLGEGGGTEAFF.

CDR3 sequence: CASSLAWANTGELFF. CDR3 DNA sequence: TGTGCCAGCAGTTTAGCCTGGGCGAACACCGGGGAGCTGTTTTTT. This chain links TRBV27 with TRBJ2-2; D gene uncertain. Germline assignment: CDR1 MNHEY and CDR2 SMNVEV (reference sequence). The CDR3 consists of 15 residues. V was trimmed by 2 bases and J by 0 bases, leaving 7 bases between them.

The table lists this clonotype with a few counts. The chain links TRBV5-4 to TRBJ2-5; 10 nucleotides match TRBD1. This CDR3 spans 15 amino acids. V lost 0 bases and J lost 5; bases outside the gene matches: 4. In germline, CDR1 is SGHNT, CDR2 YYREEE (reference sequence). DNA of the CDR3: TGTGCCAGCAGCTTGGCGACAGGGGGCCAGGAGACCCAGTACTTC. Protein sequence: CASSLATGGQETQYF.

This clonotype was seen a few times. This chain links TRBV7-2 with TRBJ2-7, with TRBD1 as a possible D gene (5 bases). V gave up 1 base and J gave up 1 base, with 11 bases separating them. The CDR3 contains 15 residues. The germline V gene encodes CDR1 SGHTA and CDR2 FQGNSA. CDR3 DNA sequence: TGTGCCAGCAGCTTAGGGTCAGGGCGATCCTACGAGCAGTACTTC. It encodes CASSLGSGRSYEQYF.

This clonotype has ten or more counts. The chain carries TRBV4-2 and TRBJ2-1; unclear D gene. CDR1 is LGHNA, CDR2 YNFKEQ, per germline. The CDR3 sequence is 14 residues long. The V and J ends lost 0 bases and 8 bases respectively, with 11 bases between them. CDR3 protein: CASSQDMGRYEQFF. DNA of the CDR3: TGTGCCAGCAGCCAAGATATGGGTCGGTATGAGCAGTTCTTC.

The chain recombines TRBV5-1 with TRBJ2-3; 9 bases map to TRBD2. This CDR3 has 17 amino acids. The V and J ends lost 4 bases and 2 bases, in that order; junction bases with no gene match: 11. Germline loops: CDR1 SGHRS, CDR2 YFSETQ. CDR3 residues: CASSKTFGLAITDTQYF. The CDR3 DNA reads as TGCGCCAGCAGCAAAACATTCGGACTAGCGATCACAGATACGCAGTATTTT.

V is TRBV5-1 and J is TRBJ2-2; 8 nucleotides align to TRBD1. The CDR3 is made up of 17 amino acids. CDR1 and CDR2 (germline): SGHRS, YFSETQ. After removal of 5 bases from V and 0 bases from J, the junction contained 9 bases not matched to a gene. The chain's CDR3 is CASSWDPDRANTGELFF. CDR3 in DNA: TGCGCCAGCAGTTGGGACCCGGACAGGGCGAACACCGGGGAGCTGTTTTTT.

The gene calls are TRBV7-2 and TRBJ1-5; the D is unclear. The V end lost 4 bases, the J end lost 0 bases, and 4 bases lay between the germline ends. This CDR3 region has 13 residues. From germline, CDR1 is SGHTA and CDR2 FQGNSA. The CDR3 DNA sequence: TGTGCCAGCAGCTCGTATAGCAATCAGCCCCAGCATTTT. Translation: CASSSYSNQPQHF.

This clonotype came up a few times. The chain has TRBV7-2 and TRBJ2-3, with 10 bases identical to TRBD2. This CDR3 has 16 amino acids. Germline CDR1 reads SGHTA; CDR2 reads FQGNSA. With 5 bases clipped from V and 6 bases from J, the junction kept 11 bases outside the gene matches. The CDR3 DNA follows: TGTGCCAGCAGCGGGTCCGGGACTAGCGTCCTGGATACGCAGTATTTT. Amino acids: CASSGSGTSVLDTQYF.

This clonotype was seen a few times. A read error may produce the germline difference seen at one junction end. V usage is TRBV7-3 and J usage is TRBJ1-1, with TRBD1 identical over 7 bases. Germline V CDR1 and CDR2: SGHTA, FQGTGA. The CDR3 runs 12 residues. CDR3 nucleotide sequence: TGTGCCAGCAGCTTTACCCGGGACAGCCTTATATTT. Amino acids: CASSFTRDSLIF.

V gene TRBV12-3 or TRBV12-4 combines with J gene TRBJ2-2, with 7 positions matching TRBD1. CDR3 length: 17 residues. The junction had 14 bases not matched to a gene; V was cut back by 3 bases and J by 7 bases. CDR3 nucleotide sequence: TGTGCCAGCAGTTTTGAGGGGGCGATAGTGTATGGCGGGGAGCTGTTTTTT. This gives the protein CASSFEGAIVYGGELFF.

The chain combines TRBV12-3 or TRBV12-4 with TRBJ2-7, with 7 bases matching TRBD1. V lost 6 bases to trimming and J lost 4 bases; unmatched junction nucleotides: 9. CDR3 size: 14 residues. DNA of the CDR3: TGTGCCAGCAGCTCTGGACAGGTCCAGTACGAGCAGTACTTC. Translating it yields CASSSGQVQYEQYF.

This clonotype occurred a few times. The V and J genes are TRBV7-2 and TRBJ1-5; 7 positions agree with TRBD1. The V and J ends lost 5 bases and 3 bases, in that order; junction bases with no gene match: 7. Per germline, CDR1 SGHTA and CDR2 FQGNSA. The CDR3 has 15 residues. CDR3 bases: TGTGCCAGCAGCCCCACCGGGACAGTCAATCAGCCCCAGCATTTT. Protein product: CASSPTGTVNQPQHF.

This chain connects TRBV5-7 to TRBJ2-4; possibly TRBD1 for D (6 bases). TRBV5-7 is marked as an open reading frame, function uncertain. The CDR3 has 16 residues. V was shortened by 5 bases and J by 3 bases, with 18 bases between the two germline ends. The CDR3 nucleotides read TGTGCCAGCAGTTGGAACAACAGGGATGGCAAAAACATTCAGTACTTC. Its protein is CASSWNNRDGKNIQYF.

This clonotype was counted at least ten times. Here the CDR3 DNA reads TGTGCCAGCAGAGTACTAGCGGGGTTAGGGGATGAGCAGTTCTTC. Protein: CASRVLAGLGDEQFF. The V gene is TRBV7-2, the J gene TRBJ2-1; 10 bases are a match to TRBD2. This CDR3 has 15 amino acids. J gave up 8 bases and V 6 bases, and 10 bases lay outside the gene matches. Per the germline V gene, CDR1 is SGHTA and CDR2 is FQGNSA.

V gene TRBV5-1 combines with J gene TRBJ2-7; D unclear. Germline CDR1 SGHRS, CDR2 YFSETQ. V gave up 4 bases and J gave up 5 bases, with 16 bases separating them. This CDR3 region has 14 residues. The CDR3 DNA follows: TGCGCCAGCAGCGCGGCGACACTCACCAACGAGCAGTACTTC. Protein: CASSAATLTNEQYF.